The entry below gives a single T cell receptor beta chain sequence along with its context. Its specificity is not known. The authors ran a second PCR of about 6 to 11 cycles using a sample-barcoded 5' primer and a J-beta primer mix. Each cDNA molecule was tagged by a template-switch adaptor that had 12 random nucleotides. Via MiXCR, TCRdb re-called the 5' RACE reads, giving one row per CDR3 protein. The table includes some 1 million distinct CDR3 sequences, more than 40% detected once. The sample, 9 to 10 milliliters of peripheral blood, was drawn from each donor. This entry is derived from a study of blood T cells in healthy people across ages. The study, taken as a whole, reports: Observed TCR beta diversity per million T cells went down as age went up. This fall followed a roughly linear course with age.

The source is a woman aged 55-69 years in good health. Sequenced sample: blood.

The chain's CDR3 is CASSQGGLLGAQYF. The CDR3 nucleotides are TGTGCCAGCAGCCAAGGCGGATTACTGGGGGCCCAGTACTTC. V usage is TRBV14 and J usage is TRBJ2-5; D tentatively reads TRBD1 or TRBD2 (5 bases each). Trimming removed 1 base from V and 9 bases from J, with 15 bases in between. The V gene's germline CDR1 is SGHDN and CDR2 FVKESK. The CDR3 has 14 amino acids. The full variable domain, with the rest looked up from reference TRBV14 and TRBJ2-5, is EAGVTQFPSHSVIEKGQTVTLRCDPISGHDNLYWYRRVMGKEIKFLLHFVKESKQDESGMPNNRFLAERTGGTYSTLKVQPAELEDSGVYFCASSQGGLLGAQYFGPGTRLLVL.